The 13 T cell receptor beta chains below all came from one sample that was sequenced in a study of blood T cell repertoires in COVID-19. Method: immunoSEQ multiplex PCR; TCRdb's copy keeps in-frame clones and lacks some. Found here are around 26,000 clones, approximately 92% of them singletons; the top ten hold approximately 2%. The specimen sequenced was peripheral blood. The receptors originated from a human donor in a cohort sampled during active COVID-19.

The J gene is TRBJ2-2, the V gene TRBV24-1; tentatively, D is TRBD1 (8 bases). Germline values: CDR1 KGHDR, CDR2 SFDVKD. V was clipped by 4 bases and J by 1 base, with 15 bases between them. The CDR3 contains 17 residues. The CDR3 DNA is TGTGCCACCAGTGACCCCGGGGGGACAGGGAACACCGGGGAGCTGTTTTTT. This encodes CATSDPGGTGNTGELFF.

V and J are TRBV4-2 and TRBJ1-2; D ambiguous. Per the germline V gene, CDR1 is LGHNA and CDR2 is YNFKEQ. V gave up 0 bases and J gave up 6 bases, with 8 bases separating them. The length of the CDR3 is 13 residues. The CDR3 sequence: CASSQDVANGYTF. The DNA of the CDR3 is TGTGCCAGCAGCCAAGATGTCGCGAATGGCTACACCTTC.

This chain connects TRBV6-5 to TRBJ2-1; no clear D. CDR1 is MNHEY and CDR2 is SVGAGI in the germline V gene. V lost 0 bases and J 1 base, leaving 10 bases between the germline ends. The CDR3 has 16 residues. The CDR3 DNA sequence: TGTGCCAGCAGTTACTCGCCGACAACTTCCTACAATGAGCAGTTCTTC. Encoded protein: CASSYSPTTSYNEQFF.

This chain links TRBV4-1 with TRBJ2-1; D ambiguous. The length of the CDR3 is 16 residues. Per the germline V gene, CDR1 is MGHRA and CDR2 is YSYEKL. V lost 0 bases to trimming and J lost 3 bases, with 12 bases between them. DNA of the CDR3: TGCGCCAGCAGCCAAGATCTAGAGGTGATCTACAATGAGCAGTTCTTC. It specifies CASSQDLEVIYNEQFF.

The V call is TRBV29-1, the J call TRBJ2-7; no reliable D call. Germline CDR1 SQVTM, CDR2 ANQGSEA. The length of the CDR3 is 14 residues. V was clipped by 4 bases and J by 0 bases, with 13 bases between them. CDR3 bases: TGCAGCGTTGGAGGTAGTAGGAACTCCTACGAGCAGTACTTC. Amino acid sequence: CSVGGSRNSYEQYF.

The V gene is TRBV4-2, the J gene TRBJ1-1, with TRBD1 matching 8 bases. V shed 3 bases and J 0 bases; nucleotides not matched to a gene: 12. The CDR3 extends over 18 amino acids. Germline V CDR1 and CDR2: LGHNA, YNFKEQ. The CDR3, as DNA: TGTGCCAGCAGCCACGAACAGGGGGGAAACTATATGAACACTGAAGCTTTCTTT. Translated, it gives CASSHEQGGNYMNTEAFF.

The rearrangement joins TRBV5-4 to TRBJ1-3; D gene uncertain. Trimming cost V 4 bases and J 0 bases, with 14 bases left between them. CDR1 and CDR2 from the germline V gene are SGHNT and YYREEE (reference sequence). The CDR3 is made up of 16 amino acids. Here the CDR3 DNA reads TGTGCCAGCAGCCCGGAGGACGGTTCCTCTGGAAACACCATATATTTT. Translation gives CASSPEDGSSGNTIYF.

CDR3 sequence (DNA): TGTGCCAGCAGACTCCAGGCCGGGACAGGGCTCACCGGGGAGCTGTTTTTT. Amino acids: CASRLQAGTGLTGELFF. The chain employs TRBV5-8 and TRBJ2-2, with TRBD1 matching 9 bases. The CDR3 has 17 residues. J was trimmed by 4 bases and V by 5 bases; bases with no gene match: 12. Germline V gives CDR1 SGHTS, CDR2 YDEGEE.

The chain couples TRBV25-1 to TRBJ2-3; D is perhaps TRBD1 (6 bases). Germline CDR1 is MGHDK and CDR2 is SYGVNS. The ends were cut back, 4 bases at V and 3 bases at J, with 14 bases in the middle. This CDR3 spans 15 amino acids. The CDR3 sequence is CASSGLLRGTDTQYF. DNA of the CDR3: TGTGCCAGCAGTGGACTTTTGAGGGGGACAGATACGCAGTATTTT.

The rearrangement joins TRBV30 to TRBJ1-4, with 10 bases fitting TRBD1. The germline gives CDR1 GTSNPN, CDR2 SVGIG (reference sequence). The CDR3 consists of 15 residues. J was trimmed by 7 bases and V by 2 bases; bases with no gene match: 7. This CDR3 is CAWSMTGGASEKLFF. Here the CDR3 DNA reads TGTGCCTGGAGTATGACAGGGGGCGCGAGTGAAAAACTGTTTTTT.

The chain links TRBV11-2 to TRBJ1-3, with TRBD1 as a possible D gene (6 bases). With 6 bases removed from V and 4 bases from J, the gap between germline ends came to 19 bases. CDR1 SGHAT and CDR2 FQNNGV come from the germline V gene. The CDR3 consists of 16 residues. CDR3 in amino acids: CASRIGRLQGGNTIYF. In DNA, the CDR3 is TGTGCCAGCAGGATCGGCCGCCTACAGGGAGGAAACACCATATATTTT.

V is TRBV5-1 and J is TRBJ2-2; 8 bases line up with TRBD1. There are 16 residues in the CDR3. After removal of 0 bases from V and 4 bases from J, the junction contained 5 bases not matched to a gene. Germline V gene data show CDR1 as SGHRS and CDR2 as YFSETQ. CDR3 sequence: CASSLGGQGSTGELFF. In DNA, the CDR3 is TGCGCCAGCAGCTTGGGTGGACAGGGAAGCACCGGGGAGCTGTTTTTT. Using reference TRBV5-1 and TRBJ2-2 for the parts outside the CDR3, the full variable domain is KAGVTQTPRYLIKTRGQQVTLSCSPISGHRSVSWYQQTPGQGLQFLFEYFSETQRNKGNFPGRFSGRQFSNSRSEMNVSTLELGDSALYLCASSLGGQGSTGELFFGEGSRLTVL.

The chain has TRBV2 and TRBJ2-7; 9 nucleotides agree with TRBD2. Germline V gene sequence: CDR1 SNHLY, CDR2 FYNNEI. V lost 10 bases to trimming and J lost 0 bases; unmatched junction nucleotides: 7. The CDR3 has 14 residues. CDR3 DNA: TGTGCCATGTGTGATAGCGGGGGCTCCTACGAGCAGTACTTC. It is translated as CAMCDSGGSYEQYF.